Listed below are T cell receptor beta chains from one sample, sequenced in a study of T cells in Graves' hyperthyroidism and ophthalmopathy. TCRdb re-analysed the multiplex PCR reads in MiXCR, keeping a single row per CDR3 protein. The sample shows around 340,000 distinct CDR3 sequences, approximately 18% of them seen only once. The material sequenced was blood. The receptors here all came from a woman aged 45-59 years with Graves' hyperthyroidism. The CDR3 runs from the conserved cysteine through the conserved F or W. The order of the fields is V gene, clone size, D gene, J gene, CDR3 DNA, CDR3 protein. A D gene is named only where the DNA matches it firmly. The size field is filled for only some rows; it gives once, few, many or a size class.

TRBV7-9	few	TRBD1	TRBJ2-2	TGTGCCAGCAGACCTGACAGGGCCGGGGAGCTGTTTTTT	CASRPDRAGELFF
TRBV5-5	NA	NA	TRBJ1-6	TGTGCCAGCAGCTTGGTGGGGCAGCCGAGTAATTCACCCCTCCACTTT	CASSLVGQPSNSPLHF
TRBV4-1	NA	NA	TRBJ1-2	TGCGCCAGCAGCCAAGTGGGTTTGTCTACTAACTATGGCTACACCTTC	CASSQVGLSTNYGYTF
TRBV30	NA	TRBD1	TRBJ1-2	TGTGCCTGGAGTGTGGGACAGGGGAATGGCTACACCTTC	CAWSVGQGNGYTF
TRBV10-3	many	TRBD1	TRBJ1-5	TGTGCCATCAGTCCGGGACAGGGGGGCGATCAGCCCCAGCATTTT	CAISPGQGGDQPQHF
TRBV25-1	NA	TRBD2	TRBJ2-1	TGTGCCAGCAGTGGGCGGGACTACTACAATGAGCAGTTCTTC	CASSGRDYYNEQFF
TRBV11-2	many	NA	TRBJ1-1	TGTGCCAGCAGCTTAGGAGGGGCTCCGAACACTGAAGCTTTCTTT	CASSLGGAPNTEAFF
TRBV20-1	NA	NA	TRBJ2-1	TGCAGTGCTAGACGACAGAGCTCCTACAATGAGCAGTTCTTC	CSARRQSSYNEQFF
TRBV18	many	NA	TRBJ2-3	TGTGCCAGCTCACCAGAAGCCCTCACAGATACGCAGTATTTT	CASSPEALTDTQYF
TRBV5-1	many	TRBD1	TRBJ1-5	TGCGCCAGCAGCCCCTGGACAGGGGACAATCAGCCCCAGCATTTT	CASSPWTGDNQPQHF
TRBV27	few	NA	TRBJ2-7	TGTGCCAGCAGTTTTTCCACCTACGAGCAGTACTTC	CASSFSTYEQYF
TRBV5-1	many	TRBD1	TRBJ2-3	TGCGCCAGCACCCGGGACAGGAACACAGATACGCAGTATTTT	CASTRDRNTDTQYF
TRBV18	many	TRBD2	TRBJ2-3	TGTGCCAGCTCACCACCGGGACTAAGGTTCTCGCAGTATTTT	CASSPPGLRFSQYF
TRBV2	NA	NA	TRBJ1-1	TGTGCCAGCAGGGGGGGACAGAACACTGAAGCTTTCTTT	CASRGGQNTEAFF
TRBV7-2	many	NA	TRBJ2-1	TGTGCCAGCAGCTTCGGGGGCCTTGGCAATGAGCAGTTCTTC	CASSFGGLGNEQFF
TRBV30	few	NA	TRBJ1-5	TGTGCCTGGAGCCGGGGGCTGGATCAGCCCCAGCATTTT	CAWSRGLDQPQHF
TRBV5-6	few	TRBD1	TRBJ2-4	TGTGCCAGCAGCTTATATTCGACAGGGGGTTTGAACATTCAGTACTTC	CASSLYSTGGLNIQYF
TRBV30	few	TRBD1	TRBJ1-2	TGTGCCTGGAGTACAGGGGGTGGCTATGGCTACACCTTC	CAWSTGGGYGYTF
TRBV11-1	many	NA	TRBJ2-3	TGTGCCAGCAGCTTAACCCAGGGTCCAACAGATACGCAGTATTTT	CASSLTQGPTDTQYF
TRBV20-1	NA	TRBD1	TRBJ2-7	TGCAGTGCTAGTGATGACAGGGGCTACGAGCAGTACTTC	CSASDDRGYEQYF
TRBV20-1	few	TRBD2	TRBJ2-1	TGCAGTGCTAGAGCCGGGACTAGCGGGAGAGGGGAGTTCTTC	CSARAGTSGRGEFF
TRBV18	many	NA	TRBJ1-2	TGTGCCAGCTCACAGGGTTTTGGCTACACCTTC	CASSQGFGYTF
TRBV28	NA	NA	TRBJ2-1	TGTGCCAGCGGTCAGCGAGGGGACTCAGTCTACAATGAGCAGTTCTTC	CASGQRGDSVYNEQFF
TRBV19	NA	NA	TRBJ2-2	TGTGCCAGTAGTGCCGGGCCTTACTTGGGGGAGCTGTTTTTT	CASSAGPYLGELFF
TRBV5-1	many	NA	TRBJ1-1	TGCGCCAGCAGCTTGGGGTGGGTAATGAACACTGAAGCTTTCTTT	CASSLGWVMNTEAFF
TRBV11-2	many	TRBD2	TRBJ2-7	TGTGCCAGCAGCCTATCGTCGGGGGGTTATTACGAGCAGTACTTC	CASSLSSGGYYEQYF